This TCR beta chain stems from a study of cytomegalovirus exposure and HLA in healthy donors. Germline V gives CDR1 MNHEY, CDR2 SMNVEV (reference sequence). CDR3 size: 14 residues. Between the trimmed V and J ends, which lost 5 bases and 3 bases, there was a span of 14 bases. Use of 60 Vbeta and 13 Jbeta primers characterized the PCR. In the original processing: A follow-up analysis tallied 60 million to 85 million unique TCR beta chains, roughly 9.9 million shared. Repertoires were generated with immunoSEQ multiplex PCR, while TCRdb's copy carries only in-frame clones and drops some. V and J calls and clone size are copied from that table; D and trimming were computed from the DNA. The sample contains 100,000 or so clones, around 72% of which appear only once. Details on this clone: Its antigen is undetermined.

Study observations and caveats: Several V segments, TRBV6-2 and TRBV6-3 among them, could not be told apart and were dropped. When presence/absence was analysed, sequencing depth was taken to be roughly uniform across donors. Reported performance of the classifier showed diagnosis of cytomegalovirus status with high specificity and sensitivity.

The chain recombines TRBV27 with TRBJ2-7, with D possibly being TRBD1 (6 bases). The TCR originated in a man in his forties in good health and CMV-seronegative. Material for sequencing was PBMCs. CDR3 bases: TGTGCCAGCAGTCTAGACAGGACCCGCTACGAGCAGTACTTC. Translation gives CASSLDRTRYEQYF.